This paragraph covers one TCR beta chain sequence. As yet, its antigen is unknown. Treatment-naive patients with stable or active relapsing-remitting disease were the multiple sclerosis controls. Isolation of CD8+ and CD4+ T cells was performed negatively, whereas enrichment of TEMRA cells was done by FACS. Roughly 0.45 to 1 ug RNA was reverse transcribed with random hexamers. The amplification used immunoSEQ multiplex PCR on TCR beta CDR3; it spanned 54 Vbeta and 13 Jbeta. In TCRdb, the immunoSEQ multiplex PCR reads were re-called with MiXCR into one record per CDR3 protein. The data contain roughly 300,000 distinct CDR3 sequences, 80% to 90% of them singletons. The sample belongs to a study of CD8 T cells in Susac syndrome. Findings of the study overall: Only a relatively small number of individuals were included in the TCR sequencing and HLA analysis.

Germline CDR1 is SGHVS and CDR2 is FQNEAQ. CDR3 length: 17 amino acids. Trimming pared 4 bases from V and 0 bases from J, leaving 16 bases between. Sequenced: CD8+ T cells from PBMCs. This sequence originates from a human donor with multiple sclerosis. The chain couples TRBV7-8 to TRBJ1-3; D gene uncertain. This CDR3 reads CASSYSPDYASGNTIYF. The CDR3 DNA is TGTGCCAGCAGCTATAGCCCGGACTACGCCTCTGGAAACACCATATATTTT.